The 28 T cell receptor beta chains reported below all come from one sample, sequenced in a study of T cells after yellow fever vaccination. From the 5' RACE reads, TCRdb called clonotypes with MiXCR, one entry per CDR3 protein. The profile covers approximately 96,000 distinct CDR3 sequences, with almost 9% appearing a single time and around 16% taken by the ten largest. The starting material was CD8+ T cells not binding an NS4B(214-222) dextramer, sorted from PBMCs, obtained around 14 days after the first yellow fever vaccination. These TCRs come from a man aged 18 to 35 who received the YFV17D yellow fever vaccine.

The chain carries TRBV4-1 and TRBJ2-2; D possibly uses TRBD1 or TRBD2 (5 bases each). V was cut by 0 bases and J by 6 bases, with 14 bases left in between. CDR3 length: 16 amino acids. Germline CDR1 MGHRA, CDR2 YSYEKL. The CDR3 bases are TGCGCCAGCAGCCAAGATGGGGACGGACGGGCCGGGGAGCTGTTTTTT. It yields the protein CASSQDGDGRAGELFF.

This clonotype was counted a few times. The chain uses TRBV12-3 or TRBV12-4 and TRBJ2-1; weak D call: TRBD1 (6 bases). V was cut by 5 bases and J by 8 bases, with 13 bases left in between. This CDR3 region has 13 residues. This CDR3 reads CASSPRDTHEQFF. DNA of the CDR3: TGTGCCAGCAGTCCCCGGGACACCCATGAGCAGTTCTTC.

This clonotype was seen repeatedly, ten times or more. The chain uses TRBV5-1 and TRBJ2-3; perhaps TRBD1 as D (6 bases). Germline CDR1 reads SGHRS; CDR2 reads YFSETQ. The CDR3 contains 15 residues. Trimming stripped 4 bases from V and 0 bases from J, with 12 bases between. The CDR3 DNA sequence: TGCGCCAGCAGCCAGACAGGTTTTAGCACAGATACGCAGTATTTT. It specifies CASSQTGFSTDTQYF.

This clonotype showed up just a few times. The V and J genes are TRBV4-3 and TRBJ1-2, with 9 bases lining up with TRBD1. Per germline, CDR1 LGHNA and CDR2 YSLEER. J was trimmed by 8 bases and V by 4 bases; bases with no gene match: 11. The CDR3 has 15 residues. CDR3 residues: CASSRGQGVSGGYTF. The CDR3 bases are TGCGCCAGCAGCCGGGGACAGGGAGTTAGCGGAGGCTACACCTTC.

This clonotype was detected many times. The rearrangement uses TRBV7-3 and TRBJ2-1; TRBD2 agrees at 12 bases. This CDR3 spans 15 amino acids. With 5 bases clipped from V and 5 bases from J, the junction kept 4 bases outside the gene matches. The germline V gene encodes CDR1 SGHTA and CDR2 FQGTGA. The CDR3 DNA reads TGTGCCAGCAGCCTTGGACTAGCGGGGAACAATGAGCAGTTCTTC. Translated: CASSLGLAGNNEQFF. The full variable domain, its missing parts supplied by reference TRBV7-3 and TRBJ2-1, is GAGVSQTPSNKVTEKGKYVELRCDPISGHTALYWYRQSLGQGPEFLIYFQGTGAADDSGLPNDRFFAVRPEGSVSTLKIQRTERGDSAVYLCASSLGLAGNNEQFFGPGTRLTVL.

The rearrangement uses TRBV9 and TRBJ2-5, with TRBD2 matching over 7 bases. CDR3 size: 17 residues. CDR1 is SGDLS, CDR2 YYNGEE, per germline. The ends lost 4 bases at V and 5 bases at J; junction bases unmatched: 17. DNA of the CDR3: TGTGCCAGCAGCTCATCGTCCCGTTGGGAGGGTCCGGAGACCCAGTACTTC. The encoded protein is CASSSSSRWEGPETQYF.

This clonotype was found a few times. V and J are TRBV3-1 and TRBJ2-2, with D perhaps TRBD2 (6 bases). V was trimmed by 0 bases and J by 7 bases, leaving 12 bases between them. Germline V gene lookup returns CDR1 LGHDT and CDR2 YNNKEL (reference sequence). The CDR3 length is 15 residues. CDR3 region: CASSQDPGVGGELFF. CDR3 sequence (DNA): TGTGCCAGCAGCCAAGACCCGGGGGTTGGCGGGGAGCTGTTTTTT.

This sequence joins TRBV6-2 or TRBV6-3 and TRBJ2-1, with 7 bases that match TRBD1. Germline CDR1 is MNHEY and CDR2 is SVGEGT. V dropped 8 bases and J dropped 3; count of bases not matched to a gene: 13. The CDR3 spans 16 residues. The CDR3 region has the DNA TGTGCCAGCCGCTTAGGACAGGAGAGATTCTACAATGAGCAGTTCTTC. Translating gives CASRLGQERFYNEQFF.

The chain links TRBV4-1 to TRBJ1-1, with D tentatively TRBD1 (6 bases). This CDR3 comprises 15 residues. Germline CDR1 MGHRA, CDR2 YSYEKL. V shed 7 bases and J shed 5 bases, with 20 bases lying between them. The chain's CDR3 is CASNQGRGGGTEAFF. The CDR3 DNA follows: TGCGCCAGCAACCAGGGACGAGGGGGTGGAACTGAAGCTTTCTTT.

The chain links TRBV6-5 to TRBJ1-1; D is perhaps TRBD1 (5 bases). CDR1 is MNHEY, CDR2 SVGAGI, per germline. The V end lost 2 bases, the J end lost 4 bases, and 14 bases lay between the germline ends. The CDR3 loop spans 15 amino acids. CDR3 in DNA: TGTGCCAGCAGTTACGATCCCAAGGGGAGCACTGAAGCTTTCTTT. This sequence encodes CASSYDPKGSTEAFF.

The table lists this clonotype with a few counts. V usage is TRBV6-5 and J usage is TRBJ2-5; D is unresolved. The germline V and J ends were trimmed by 4 bases and 0 bases, with 12 bases remaining between them. This CDR3 has 15 amino acids. Germline V CDR1 and CDR2: MNHEY, SVGAGI. CDR3 residues: CASSLAATYQETQYF. The CDR3 bases are TGTGCCAGCAGTTTGGCTGCGACGTACCAAGAGACCCAGTACTTC.

This clonotype has only a few counts. The chain has TRBV4-2 and TRBJ2-5, with D perhaps matching TRBD1 (6 bases). The CDR3 totals 14 residues. V shed 3 bases and J shed 5 bases, with 13 bases lying between them. Germline values: CDR1 LGHNA, CDR2 YNFKEQ. CDR3 nucleotides: TGTGCCAGCAGCCAGAACCAGGGGAAGGAGACCCAGTACTTC. As protein: CASSQNQGKETQYF.

The chain has TRBV7-9 and TRBJ2-1; 15 bases are shared with TRBD2. Germline V gene lookup returns CDR1 SEHNR and CDR2 FQNEAQ (reference sequence). CDR3 length: 15 residues. V trimming: 5 bases; J trimming: 8 bases; junction bases outside the gene matches: 4. The CDR3 protein is CASSGTSGGPDEQFF. CDR3 nucleotides: TGTGCCAGCAGCGGGACTAGCGGGGGGCCTGATGAGCAGTTCTTC.

The chain couples TRBV6-2 or TRBV6-3 to TRBJ1-1; 7 bases fit TRBD1. J was trimmed by 0 bases and V by 6 bases; bases with no gene match: 10. The CDR3 contains 16 residues. Germline lookup yields CDR1 MNHEY and CDR2 SVGEGT. The DNA for the CDR3 is TGTGCCAGCAGACCGACAGGGTCTTACATGAACACTGAAGCTTTCTTT. Its protein product is CASRPTGSYMNTEAFF.

This clonotype was seen more than once but under ten times. The chain links TRBV5-5 to TRBJ2-7; D not certain. CDR3 size: 13 residues. Trimming cost V 0 bases and J 3 bases, with 7 bases left between them. The germline V gene has CDR1 SGHKS and CDR2 YYEKEE (reference sequence). The CDR3, as DNA: TGTGCCAGCAGCTTGGAGTCCAGCTACGAGCAGTACGTC. This gives the protein CASSLESSYEQYV.

This clonotype was recorded at least ten times. As DNA, the CDR3 is TGTGCCAGCAGCTTGCAGGGGGGAAACACCATATATTTT. It is translated as CASSLQGGNTIYF. V usage is TRBV5-6 and J usage is TRBJ1-3; perhaps TRBD1 as D (6 bases). The CDR3 extends over 13 amino acids. Germline CDR1 is SGHDT and CDR2 is YYEEEE. The V end lost 1 base, the J end lost 4 bases, and 6 bases lay between the germline ends. The variable domain in full, completed from reference TRBV5-6 and TRBJ1-3, reads DAGVTQSPTHLIKTRGQQVTLRCSPKSGHDTVSWYQQALGQGPQFIFQYYEEEERQRGNFPDRFSGHQFPNYSSELNVNALLLGDSALYLCASSLQGGNTIYFGEGSWLTVV.

The sample holds a few counts of this clonotype. The CDR3, as DNA: TGCGCCAGCAGCTGGGGACAGGGGGCGCCGCAGCAGTTCTTC. Translation gives CASSWGQGAPQQFF. The chain joins TRBV5-1 to TRBJ2-1; 12 nucleotides line up with TRBD1. The CDR3 loop spans 14 amino acids. CDR1 is SGHRS, CDR2 YFSETQ, per germline. Unmatched junction bases numbered 6, after V lost 3 bases and J lost 11 bases.

This clonotype was seen a handful of times. The CDR3 is CASSITVTNYGYTF. The CDR3 DNA reads TGTGCCAGCAGTATAACAGTAACTAACTATGGCTACACCTTC. This chain connects TRBV2 to TRBJ1-2; D gene unclear. The CDR3 runs to 14 residues. Trimming shortened V by 5 bases and J by 0 bases, and 10 bases separated the two germline ends. Germline V lookup: CDR1 SNHLY, CDR2 FYNNEI.

The V call is TRBV6-5, the J call TRBJ1-2; D is uncertain. The ends were cut back, 6 bases at V and 1 base at J, with 18 bases in the middle. Germline V gene sequence: CDR1 MNHEY, CDR2 SVGAGI. This CDR3 region has 16 residues. CDR3 sequence: CASSPHWTWDNYGYTF. CDR3 sequence (DNA): TGTGCCAGCAGCCCCCATTGGACGTGGGATAACTATGGCTACACCTTC.

This clonotype was counted only a few times. The rearrangement links TRBV5-6 to TRBJ1-4, with D hard to call. This CDR3 comprises 14 residues. CDR1 is SGHDT, CDR2 YYEEEE, per germline. Trimming took 1 base from V and 7 from J, leaving 11 bases between them. The CDR3 coding sequence is TGTGCCAGCAGCTTGTCGGGGAGGAGTGAAAAACTGTTTTTT. Its translation: CASSLSGRSEKLFF.

Only a few counts were recorded for this clonotype. The V gene is TRBV10-3, the J gene TRBJ2-7, with D maybe TRBD2 (6 bases). The CDR3 is made up of 12 amino acids. Germline loops: CDR1 ENHRY, CDR2 SYGVKD. Trimming stripped 11 bases from V and 5 bases from J, with 16 bases between. CDR3 protein: CALGGTKNEQYF. The CDR3 region has the DNA TGTGCCCTCGGGGGAACCAAGAACGAGCAGTACTTC.

This clonotype was counted ten times or more. This chain joins TRBV4-3 and TRBJ1-2, with 7 bases aligning to TRBD1. Germline V gives CDR1 LGHNA, CDR2 YSLEER. Trimming cost V 0 bases and J 8 bases; bases outside gene matches: 9. The CDR3 runs to 15 residues. The DNA for the CDR3 is TGCGCCAGCAGCCAAGACAGGGGGGGATGGATCGGCTACACCTTC. It is translated as CASSQDRGGWIGYTF.

This chain connects TRBV29-1 to TRBJ2-7; a weak D match, TRBD1 (6 bases). From germline, CDR1 is SQVTM and CDR2 ANQGSEA. V was shortened by 3 bases and J by 5 bases, with 8 bases between the two germline ends. The CDR3 has 11 residues. The CDR3 is CSVDQGNEQYF. CDR3 bases: TGCAGCGTTGATCAGGGGAACGAGCAGTACTTC.

Comment on this clonotype: At one end, the junction sequence differs from germline, possibly due to a read error. CDR3 region: CCARARLVLNNEQFF. The CDR3 nucleotides are TGCTGTGCTAGAGCGAGACTAGTTCTTAACAATGAGCAGTTCTTC. This chain uses TRBV20-1 with TRBJ2-1, with a possible D match to TRBD2 (6 bases). The CDR3 is 15 amino acids. The germline gives CDR1 DFQATT, CDR2 SNEGSKA (reference sequence).

This chain links TRBV4-3 with TRBJ2-7; D perhaps matches TRBD2 (7 bases). CDR1 is LGHNA and CDR2 is YSLEER in the germline V gene. This CDR3 region has 15 residues. Trimming shortened V by 0 bases and J by 5 bases, and 14 bases separated the two germline ends. The CDR3 nucleotides are TGCGCCAGCAGCCAAGAAGAGGGGGGGATCCACGAGCAGTACTTC. It codes for CASSQEEGGIHEQYF.

This clonotype was picked up a small number of times. J is TRBJ1-1 and V is TRBV2; no firm D call. V was pared by 3 bases and J by 0 bases, with 14 bases between. Looked up from germline, CDR1 is SNHLY and CDR2 is FYNNEI. This CDR3 contains 16 residues. The CDR3 loop reads CASSDYPLVVNTEAFF. As DNA, the CDR3 is TGTGCCAGCAGTGACTACCCACTGGTTGTGAACACTGAAGCTTTCTTT.

The table lists this clonotype with a few counts. This sequence joins TRBV7-9 and TRBJ1-4; tentatively, D is TRBD1 (5 bases). CDR1 is SEHNR, CDR2 FQNEAQ, per germline (reference sequence). V gave up 1 base and J gave up 7 bases, with 13 bases separating them. The length of the CDR3 is 15 residues. This CDR3 is CASSLVGRAGEKLFF. DNA for the CDR3: TGTGCCAGCAGCTTAGTTGGCAGGGCGGGTGAAAAACTGTTTTTT.

This clonotype was observed a few times. DNA of the CDR3: TGCAGCGTTGTAGGGACAGGGGATCCCTATGGCTACACCTTC. This gives the protein CSVVGTGDPYGYTF. The genes are TRBV29-1 and TRBJ1-2, with 10 positions matching TRBD1. This CDR3 is 14 amino acids long. From germline, CDR1 is SQVTM and CDR2 ANQGSEA. The V gene end was trimmed by 4 bases and the J gene end by 4 bases; junction bases not matched to a gene: 6.